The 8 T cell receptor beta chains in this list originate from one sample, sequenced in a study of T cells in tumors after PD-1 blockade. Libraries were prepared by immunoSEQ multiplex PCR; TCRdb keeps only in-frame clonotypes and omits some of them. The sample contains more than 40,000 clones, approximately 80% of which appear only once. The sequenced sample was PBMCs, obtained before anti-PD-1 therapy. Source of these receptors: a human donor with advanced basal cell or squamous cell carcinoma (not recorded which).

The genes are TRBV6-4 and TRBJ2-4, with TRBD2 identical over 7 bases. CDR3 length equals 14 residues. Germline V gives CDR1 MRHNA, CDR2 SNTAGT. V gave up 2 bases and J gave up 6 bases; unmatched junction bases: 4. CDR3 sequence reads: CASSDGRVGNIQYF. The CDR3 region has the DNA TGTGCCAGCAGTGACGGGAGGGTGGGAAACATTCAGTACTTC.

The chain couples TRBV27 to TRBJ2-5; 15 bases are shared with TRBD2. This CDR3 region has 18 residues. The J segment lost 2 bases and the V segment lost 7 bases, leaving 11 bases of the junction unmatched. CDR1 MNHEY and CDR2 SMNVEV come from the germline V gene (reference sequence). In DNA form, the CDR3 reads TGTGCCAGCACCATGGGGACTAGCGGGGGGCCGGGGCAAGAGACCCAGTACTTC. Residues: CASTMGTSGGPGQETQYF.

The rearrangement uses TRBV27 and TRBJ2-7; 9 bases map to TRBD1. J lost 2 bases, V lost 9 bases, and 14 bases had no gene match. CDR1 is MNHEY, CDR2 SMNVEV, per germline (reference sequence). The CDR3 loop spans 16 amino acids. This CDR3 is CARKPQDRGRAYEQYF. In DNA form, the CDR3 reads TGTGCCAGAAAACCACAGGACAGGGGACGGGCCTACGAGCAGTACTTC.

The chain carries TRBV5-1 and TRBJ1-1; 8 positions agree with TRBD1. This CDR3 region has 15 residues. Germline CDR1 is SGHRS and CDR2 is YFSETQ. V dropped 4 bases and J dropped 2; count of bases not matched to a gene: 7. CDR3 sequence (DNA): TGCGCCAGCAGCCAGGGACAGGTAGGCAACACTGAAGCTTTCTTT. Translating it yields CASSQGQVGNTEAFF.

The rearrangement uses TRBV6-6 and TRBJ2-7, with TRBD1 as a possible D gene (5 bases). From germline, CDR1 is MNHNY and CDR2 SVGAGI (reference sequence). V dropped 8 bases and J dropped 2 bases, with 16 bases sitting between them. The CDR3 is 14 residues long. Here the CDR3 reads CASLRGRGPYEQYF. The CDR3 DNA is TGTGCCAGCTTGAGAGGAAGGGGTCCCTACGAGCAGTACTTC.

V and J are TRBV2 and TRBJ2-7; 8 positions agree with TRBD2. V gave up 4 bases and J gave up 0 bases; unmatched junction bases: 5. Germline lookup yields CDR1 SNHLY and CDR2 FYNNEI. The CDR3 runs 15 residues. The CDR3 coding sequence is TGTGCCAGCAGTGCCAGCGGGGGCCCCTCCTACGAGCAGTACTTC. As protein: CASSASGGPSYEQYF.

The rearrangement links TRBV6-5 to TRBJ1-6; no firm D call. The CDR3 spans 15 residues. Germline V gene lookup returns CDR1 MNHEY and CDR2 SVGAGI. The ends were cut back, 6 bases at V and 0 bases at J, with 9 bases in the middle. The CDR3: CASRGSYSYNSPLHF. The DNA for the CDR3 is TGTGCCAGCAGGGGCTCGTACTCCTATAATTCACCCCTCCACTTT.

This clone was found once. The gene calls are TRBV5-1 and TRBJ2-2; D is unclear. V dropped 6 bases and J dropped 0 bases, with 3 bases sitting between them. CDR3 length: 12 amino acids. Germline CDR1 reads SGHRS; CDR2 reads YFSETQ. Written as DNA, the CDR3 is TGCGCCAGCAACCCGAACACCGGGGAGCTGTTTTTT. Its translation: CASNPNTGELFF.